This T cell receptor beta chain was found in a study of CD8+CD57+ T cells in acquired aplastic anemia. Across the study: When averaged, DNA from sorted CD4+ and CD8+ cells came to 3.2 ug. In CD4+ cells, healthy donors produced an average of about 11 million reads. General study findings and limits: Any difference that existed in CD8+ Simpson's diversity between patients and controls was not significant. Both patients and controls carried the same twenty-nine CD8+ CDR3 sequences.

The CDR3 is made up of 17 amino acids. With V trimmed by 2 bases and J by 4 bases, 4 bases remained unmatched. Germline lookup yields CDR1 SGDLS and CDR2 YYNGEE. Template material for TCR beta VDJ and CDR3 profiling consisted of genomic DNA. TCRdb processed the reads anew with MiXCR; each CDR3 protein has one entry. The sample includes hundreds of thousands of distinct CDR3 sequences, 55% to 70% of them seen just once. Turning to this clonotype: What it recognizes is unknown.

This receptor was obtained from a human donor in good health, serving as a control. The chain uses TRBV9 and TRBJ2-3, with 16 bases matching TRBD2. Material for sequencing was sorted CD4+, CD8+, or CD8+CD57+ T cells (not recorded which) from PBMCs. The CDR3 sequence is CASSVSGLAGGADTQYF. The CDR3, as DNA: TGTGCCAGCAGCGTGTCGGGACTAGCGGGGGGGGCAGATACGCAGTATTTT. The variable domain in full, with the rest retrieved from reference TRBV9 and TRBJ2-3, is DSGVTQTPKHLITATGQRVTLRCSPRSGDLSVYWYQQSLDQGLQFLIQYYNGEERAKGNILERFSAQQFPDLHSELNLSSLELGDSALYFCASSVSGLAGGADTQYFGPGTRLTVL.